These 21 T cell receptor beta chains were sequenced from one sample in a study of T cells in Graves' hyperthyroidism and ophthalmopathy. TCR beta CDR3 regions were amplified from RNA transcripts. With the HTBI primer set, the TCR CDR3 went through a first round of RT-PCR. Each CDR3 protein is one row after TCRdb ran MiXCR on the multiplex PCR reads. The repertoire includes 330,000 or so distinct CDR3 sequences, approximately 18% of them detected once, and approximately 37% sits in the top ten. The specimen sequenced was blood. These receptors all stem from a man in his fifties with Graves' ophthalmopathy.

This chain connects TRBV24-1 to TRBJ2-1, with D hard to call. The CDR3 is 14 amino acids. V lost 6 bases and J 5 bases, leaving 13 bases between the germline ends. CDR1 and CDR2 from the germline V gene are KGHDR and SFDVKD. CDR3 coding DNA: TGTGCCACCAGTAACCGACAAACGAACAATGAGCAGTTCTTC. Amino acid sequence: CATSNRQTNNEQFF.

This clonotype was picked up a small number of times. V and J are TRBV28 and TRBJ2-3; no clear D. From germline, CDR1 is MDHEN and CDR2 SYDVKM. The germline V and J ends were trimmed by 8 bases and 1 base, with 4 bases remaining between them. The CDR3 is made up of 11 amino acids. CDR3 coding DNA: TGTGCCAGCGGACGCACAGATACGCAGTATTTT. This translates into CASGRTDTQYF.

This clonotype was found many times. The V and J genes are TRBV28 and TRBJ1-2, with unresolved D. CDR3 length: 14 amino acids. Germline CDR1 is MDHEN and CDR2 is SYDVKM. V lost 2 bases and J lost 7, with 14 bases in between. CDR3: CASSLPSGRAGYTF. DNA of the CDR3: TGTGCCAGCAGTTTACCCTCGGGGAGGGCTGGCTACACCTTC.

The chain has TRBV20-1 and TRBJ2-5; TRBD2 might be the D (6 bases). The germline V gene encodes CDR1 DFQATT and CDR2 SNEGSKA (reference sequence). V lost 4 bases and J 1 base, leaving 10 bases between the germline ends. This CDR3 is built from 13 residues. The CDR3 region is CSATQTSQETQYF. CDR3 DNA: TGCAGTGCTACCCAGACTAGCCAAGAGACCCAGTACTTC.

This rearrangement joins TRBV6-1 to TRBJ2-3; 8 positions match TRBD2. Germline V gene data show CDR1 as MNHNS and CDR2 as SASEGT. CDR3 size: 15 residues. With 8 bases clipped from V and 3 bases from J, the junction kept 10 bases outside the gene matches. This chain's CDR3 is CASSSPGLGTDTQYF. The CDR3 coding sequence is TGTGCCAGCTCTTCTCCGGGACTAGGAACAGATACGCAGTATTTT.

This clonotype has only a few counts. In DNA, the CDR3 is TGTGCCAGCTCACCTACCGAGAACACCGGGGAGCTGTTTTTT. Translating it yields CASSPTENTGELFF. The genes are TRBV18 and TRBJ2-2; D is uncertain. CDR3 length: 14 residues. V dropped 3 bases and J dropped 1 base, with 6 bases sitting between them. Germline CDR1 reads KGHSH; CDR2 reads LQKENI.

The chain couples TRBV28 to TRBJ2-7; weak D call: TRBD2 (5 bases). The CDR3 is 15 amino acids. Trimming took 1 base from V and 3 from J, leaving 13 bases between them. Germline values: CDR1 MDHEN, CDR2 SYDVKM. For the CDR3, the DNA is TGTGCCAGCAGTTTATATAGCGTACACGACTACGAGCAGTACTTC. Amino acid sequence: CASSLYSVHDYEQYF.

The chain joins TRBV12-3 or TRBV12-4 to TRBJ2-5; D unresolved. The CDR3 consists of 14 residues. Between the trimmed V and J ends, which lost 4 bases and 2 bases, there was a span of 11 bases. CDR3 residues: CASSSDLGQETQYF. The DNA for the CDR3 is TGTGCCAGCAGTTCGGACCTCGGACAAGAGACCCAGTACTTC.

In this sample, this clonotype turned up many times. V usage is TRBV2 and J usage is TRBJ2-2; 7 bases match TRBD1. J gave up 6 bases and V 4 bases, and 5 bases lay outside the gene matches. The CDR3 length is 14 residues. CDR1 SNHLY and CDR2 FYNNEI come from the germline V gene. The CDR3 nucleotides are TGTGCCAGCAGTGCGGAAGGGGGCGCCGGGGAGCTGTTTTTT. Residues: CASSAEGGAGELFF. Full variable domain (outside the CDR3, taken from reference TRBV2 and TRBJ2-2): EPEVTQTPSHQVTQMGQEVILRCVPISNHLYFYWYRQILGQKVEFLVSFYNNEISEKSEIFDDQFSVERPDGSNFTLKIRSTKLEDSAMYFCASSAEGGAGELFFGEGSRLTVL.

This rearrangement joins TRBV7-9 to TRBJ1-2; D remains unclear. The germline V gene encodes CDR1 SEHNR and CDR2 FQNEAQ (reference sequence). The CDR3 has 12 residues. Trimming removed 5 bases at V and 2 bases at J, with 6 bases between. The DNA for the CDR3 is TGTGCCAGCAGCCCCCGGAACTATGGCTACACCTTC. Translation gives CASSPRNYGYTF.

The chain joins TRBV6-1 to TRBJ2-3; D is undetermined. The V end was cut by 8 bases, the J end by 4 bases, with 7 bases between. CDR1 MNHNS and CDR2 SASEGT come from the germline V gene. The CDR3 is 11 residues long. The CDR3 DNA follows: TGTGCCAGCGGGTTATCAGATACGCAGTATTTT. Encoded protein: CASGLSDTQYF.

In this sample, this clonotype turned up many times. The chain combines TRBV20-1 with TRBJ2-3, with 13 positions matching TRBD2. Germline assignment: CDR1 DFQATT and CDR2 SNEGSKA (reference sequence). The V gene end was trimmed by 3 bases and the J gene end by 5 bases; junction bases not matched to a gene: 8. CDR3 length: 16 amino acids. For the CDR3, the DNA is TGCAGTGCTAGTTTATCGACTAGCGGGAGGCAAGATACGCAGTATTTT. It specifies CSASLSTSGRQDTQYF.

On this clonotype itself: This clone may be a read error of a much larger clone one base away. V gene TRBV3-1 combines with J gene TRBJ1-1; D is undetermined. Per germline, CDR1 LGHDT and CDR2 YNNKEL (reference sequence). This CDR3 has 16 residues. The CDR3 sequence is CASGQEPETVGTEAFF. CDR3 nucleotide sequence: TGTGCCAGCGGCCAAGAACCAGAGACGGTGGGCACTGAAGCTTTCTTT.

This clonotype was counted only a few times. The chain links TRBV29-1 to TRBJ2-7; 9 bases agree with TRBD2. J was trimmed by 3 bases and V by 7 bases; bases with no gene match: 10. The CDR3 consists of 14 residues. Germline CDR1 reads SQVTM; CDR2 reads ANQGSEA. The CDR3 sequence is CSALSGTSIYEQYF. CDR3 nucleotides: TGCAGCGCCCTCAGCGGGACTAGCATCTACGAGCAGTACTTC.

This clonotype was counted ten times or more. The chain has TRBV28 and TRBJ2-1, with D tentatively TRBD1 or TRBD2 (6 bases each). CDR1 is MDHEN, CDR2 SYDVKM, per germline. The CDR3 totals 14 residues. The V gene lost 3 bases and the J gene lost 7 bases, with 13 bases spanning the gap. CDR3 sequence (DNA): TGTGCCAGCAGTTTCCTAGGGGGGAGGAATGAGCAGTTCTTC. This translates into CASSFLGGRNEQFF.

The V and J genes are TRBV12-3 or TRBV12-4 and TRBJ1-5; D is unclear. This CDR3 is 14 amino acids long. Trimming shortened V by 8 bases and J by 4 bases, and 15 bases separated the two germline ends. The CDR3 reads CASVRDLGNQPQHF. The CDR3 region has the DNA TGTGCCAGCGTACGGGATTTAGGAAATCAGCCCCAGCATTTT.

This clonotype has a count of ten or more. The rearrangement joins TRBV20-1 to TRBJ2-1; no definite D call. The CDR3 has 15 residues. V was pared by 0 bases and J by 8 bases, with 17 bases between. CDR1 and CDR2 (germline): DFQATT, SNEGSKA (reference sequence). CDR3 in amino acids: CSARDPGVGGDEQFF. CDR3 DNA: TGCAGTGCTAGAGACCCCGGCGTGGGCGGCGATGAGCAGTTCTTC.

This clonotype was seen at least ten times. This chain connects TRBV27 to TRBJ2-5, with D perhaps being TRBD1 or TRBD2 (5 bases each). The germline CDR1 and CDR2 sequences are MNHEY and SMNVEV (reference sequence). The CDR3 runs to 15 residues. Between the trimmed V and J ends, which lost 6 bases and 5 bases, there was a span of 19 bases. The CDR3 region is CASSSTTGLWETQYF. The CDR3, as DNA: TGTGCCAGCAGCTCCACTACAGGACTTTGGGAGACCCAGTACTTC.

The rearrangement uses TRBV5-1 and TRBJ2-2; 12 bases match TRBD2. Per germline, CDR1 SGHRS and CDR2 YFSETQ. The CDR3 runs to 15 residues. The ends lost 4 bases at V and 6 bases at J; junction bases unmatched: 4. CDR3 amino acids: CASSMTSGSAGELFF. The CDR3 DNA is TGCGCCAGCAGCATGACTAGCGGGAGTGCCGGGGAGCTGTTTTTT.

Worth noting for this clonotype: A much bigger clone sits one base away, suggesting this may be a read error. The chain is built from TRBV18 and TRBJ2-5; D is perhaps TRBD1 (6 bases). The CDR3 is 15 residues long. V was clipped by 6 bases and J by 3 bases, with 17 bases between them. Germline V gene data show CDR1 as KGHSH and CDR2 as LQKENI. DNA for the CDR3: TGTGCCAGCTCGCGACAGGAGGCCGGTGAAGAGACCCAGTACTTC. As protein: CASSRQEAGEETQYF.

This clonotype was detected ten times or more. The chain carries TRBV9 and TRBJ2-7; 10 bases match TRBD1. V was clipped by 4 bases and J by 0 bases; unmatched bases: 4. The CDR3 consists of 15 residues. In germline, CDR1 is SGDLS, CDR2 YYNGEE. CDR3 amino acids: CASSQGQGSSYEQYF. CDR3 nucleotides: TGTGCCAGCAGCCAGGGACAGGGGAGCTCCTACGAGCAGTACTTC.